The 28 T cell receptor beta chains presented below share a single source sample, sequenced in a study of early T cells in non-severe SARS-CoV-2 infection. Each CDR3 protein is one row after TCRdb ran MiXCR on the 5' RACE reads. Altogether over 70,000 distinct CDR3 sequences are present, more than 14% being singletons, with the ten largest covering around 3.7%. The starting material was whole blood, obtained at baseline. Every receptor here comes from an adult who was a healthcare worker with PCR-confirmed SARS-CoV-2 infection or an uninfected control (not recorded which).

This clonotype was observed a few times. V usage is TRBV6-5 and J usage is TRBJ2-7, with 9 bases matching TRBD1. The germline V gene has CDR1 MNHEY and CDR2 SVGAGI. The CDR3 is made up of 13 amino acids. Unmatched junction bases numbered 2, after V lost 6 bases and J lost 2 bases. The CDR3 region is CASRTGGTYEQYF. The CDR3 coding sequence is TGTGCCAGCAGGACAGGGGGAACCTACGAGCAGTACTTC.

The chain links TRBV18 to TRBJ1-6; D is unresolved. V lost 2 bases and J 10 bases, leaving 9 bases between the germline ends. In germline, CDR1 is KGHSH, CDR2 LQKENI. This CDR3 has 13 residues. CDR3 DNA: TGTGCCAGCTCACCAGGGGTTGAATCACCCCTCCACTTT. Protein product: CASSPGVESPLHF.

The genes are TRBV13 and TRBJ2-1; 9 nucleotides agree with TRBD2. This CDR3 region has 13 residues. V shed 5 bases and J 9 bases; nucleotides not matched to a gene: 5. Germline CDR1 is PRHDT and CDR2 is FYEKMQ (reference sequence). The CDR3 DNA follows: TGTGCCAGCAGCCGTAGCGGGAGCGGTGAGCAGTTCTTC. Protein: CASSRSGSGEQFF. Together with reference TRBV13 and TRBJ2-1, the CDR3 gives the full variable domain: AAGVIQSPRHLIKEKRETATLKCYPIPRHDTVYWYQQGPGQDPQFLISFYEKMQSDKGSIPDRFSAQQFSDYHSELNMSSLELGDSALYFCASSRSGSGEQFFGPGTRLTVL.

The chain uses TRBV5-6 and TRBJ2-7; a possible D gene is TRBD1 (6 bases). In germline, CDR1 is SGHDT, CDR2 YYEEEE. The CDR3 totals 13 residues. V was cut by 6 bases and J by 1 base, with 11 bases left in between. Here the CDR3 reads CASTGHLSYEQYF. CDR3 bases: TGTGCCAGCACGGGACACCTATCCTACGAGCAGTACTTC.

This clonotype was seen ten or more times. The DNA for the CDR3 is TGTGCCAGCAGCAAAGGCGACAGGAGGAACACCGGGGAGCTGTTTTTT. It yields the protein CASSKGDRRNTGELFF. The genes are TRBV21-1 and TRBJ2-2; no DNA check was done on the table's D call, TRBD1. TRBV21-1 is reported as a pseudogene. The CDR3 has 16 amino acids.

This clonotype was seen more than once but under ten times. The chain uses TRBV2 and TRBJ1-6, with D maybe TRBD1 (5 bases). Trimming took off 6 bases at V and 10 bases at J, with 13 bases between the two ends. CDR1 is SNHLY and CDR2 is FYNNEI in the germline V gene. This CDR3 is built from 13 residues. CDR3 sequence: CASRRDGRSPLHF. The CDR3 nucleotides read TGTGCCAGCAGGCGGGACGGGCGCTCACCCCTCCACTTT.

The rearrangement joins TRBV27 to TRBJ2-3; D is uncertain. Per the germline V gene, CDR1 is MNHEY and CDR2 is SMNVEV (reference sequence). The length of the CDR3 is 15 residues. V shed 5 bases and J shed 1 base, with 13 bases lying between them. The DNA of the CDR3 is TGTGCCAGCAGTGCTCCGGGCCCGGGCACAGATACGCAGTATTTT. The encoded protein is CASSAPGPGTDTQYF.

This clonotype came up a few times. This chain links TRBV3-1 with TRBJ2-3, with unresolved D. V was pared by 3 bases and J by 0 bases, with 7 bases between. Germline V gene lookup returns CDR1 LGHDT and CDR2 YNNKEL (reference sequence). The CDR3 totals 14 residues. The CDR3 coding sequence is TGTGCCAGCAGCCATGGTCGAAGCACAGATACGCAGTATTTT. It is translated as CASSHGRSTDTQYF.

The rearrangement joins TRBV27 to TRBJ2-7; either TRBD1 or TRBD2 may fit D (5 bases each). The CDR3 loop spans 16 amino acids. The V gene lost 5 bases and the J gene lost 0 bases, with 17 bases spanning the gap. Germline CDR1 and CDR2: MNHEY and SMNVEV (reference sequence). Written as DNA, the CDR3 is TGTGCCAGCAGTGTCCACGGGACGGCAGTCTCCTACGAGCAGTACTTC. Amino acids: CASSVHGTAVSYEQYF.

V gene TRBV9 combines with J gene TRBJ2-6; 7 bases are shared with TRBD2. The J segment lost 4 bases and the V segment lost 4 bases, leaving 5 bases of the junction unmatched. Looked up from germline, CDR1 is SGDLS and CDR2 is YYNGEE. The CDR3 loop spans 15 amino acids. The CDR3 loop is CASSPRGVGANVLTF. CDR3 sequence (DNA): TGTGCCAGCAGCCCCCGGGGGGTCGGGGCCAACGTCCTGACTTTC. The full variable domain, in which reference TRBV9 and TRBJ2-6 provide the parts outside the CDR3, is DSGVTQTPKHLITATGQRVTLRCSPRSGDLSVYWYQQSLDQGLQFLIQYYNGEERAKGNILERFSAQQFPDLHSELNLSSLELGDSALYFCASSPRGVGANVLTFGAGSRLTVL.

This clonotype came up a few times. This rearrangement joins TRBV7-2 to TRBJ2-7; D remains ambiguous. CDR3 length: 11 amino acids. Trimming stripped 3 bases from V and 4 bases from J, with 4 bases between. CDR1 and CDR2 from the germline V gene are SGHTA and FQGNSA. In DNA, the CDR3 is TGTGCCAGCAGCTTCCGGTACGAGCAGTACTTC. As protein: CASSFRYEQYF.

The chain carries TRBV15 and TRBJ1-4; unclear D gene. The CDR3 sequence is 14 residues long. Germline values: CDR1 LNHNV, CDR2 YYDKDF (reference sequence). V was trimmed by 7 bases and J by 4 bases, leaving 13 bases between them. Written as DNA, the CDR3 is TGTGCCACCAATGAGGGCGGTGGTAATGAAAAACTGTTTTTT. Its translation: CATNEGGGNEKLFF.

In its sample, this clonotype was seen many times. The V and J genes are TRBV24-1 and TRBJ2-3; 12 bases are shared with TRBD2. The J segment lost 3 bases and the V segment lost 3 bases, leaving 3 bases of the junction unmatched. Germline assignment: CDR1 KGHDR and CDR2 SFDVKD. The CDR3 runs 16 residues. The chain's CDR3 is CATSDGTSGWTDTQYF. The DNA of the CDR3 is TGTGCCACCAGTGATGGGACTAGCGGGTGGACAGATACGCAGTATTTT.

This clonotype has ten or more counts. The chain combines TRBV7-3 with TRBJ2-3, with D unclear. The CDR3 loop spans 13 amino acids. The ends were cut back, 6 bases at V and 5 bases at J, with 12 bases in the middle. Germline lookup yields CDR1 SGHTA and CDR2 FQGTGA. CDR3 DNA sequence: TGTGCCAGCAGTTTGGAACTCATAGATACGCAGTATTTT. The encoded protein is CASSLELIDTQYF.

The V gene is TRBV9, the J gene TRBJ1-3; no definite D call. V was shortened by 0 bases and J by 0 bases, with 13 bases between the two germline ends. There are 17 residues in the CDR3. Germline V lookup: CDR1 SGDLS, CDR2 YYNGEE. This chain's CDR3 is CASSVGSSQISGNTIYF. CDR3 coding DNA: TGTGCCAGCAGCGTAGGATCCAGCCAGATCTCTGGAAACACCATATATTTT.

In this sample, this clonotype turned up a few times. V is TRBV20-1 and J is TRBJ1-4; no clear D gene. The CDR3 runs to 12 residues. CDR1 and CDR2 from the germline V gene are DFQATT and SNEGSKA (reference sequence). V was cut by 0 bases and J by 6 bases, with 5 bases left in between. CDR3 DNA sequence: TGCAGTGCTAGAGATCGTTATGAAAAACTGTTTTTT. Translation: CSARDRYEKLFF.

This clonotype was seen only a few times. The chain recombines TRBV20-1 with TRBJ2-7, with 7 bases lining up with TRBD2. The J segment lost 2 bases and the V segment lost 6 bases, leaving 16 bases of the junction unmatched. CDR3 length equals 16 residues. The germline CDR1 and CDR2 sequences are DFQATT and SNEGSKA (reference sequence). The CDR3 region is CSAAPFTSVVTYEQYF. CDR3 nucleotide sequence: TGCAGTGCGGCTCCATTTACTAGCGTCGTTACCTACGAGCAGTACTTC.

V and J are TRBV6-6 and TRBJ1-5, with D maybe TRBD1 (6 bases). CDR3 size: 15 residues. V dropped 6 bases and J dropped 2 bases, with 14 bases sitting between them. The germline V gene has CDR1 MNHNY and CDR2 SVGAGI (reference sequence). The CDR3 reads CASRIRGGGNQPQHF. CDR3 coding DNA: TGTGCCAGCAGGATCAGGGGAGGAGGCAATCAGCCCCAGCATTTT.

Ten or more counts support this clonotype. The chain employs TRBV11-2 and TRBJ2-1; D could derive from TRBD1 or TRBD2 (5 bases each). The germline V gene has CDR1 SGHAT and CDR2 FQNNGV. The CDR3 has 14 residues. Deletions cut 3 bases from V and 4 bases from J, with 10 bases between. The CDR3 here is CASSLTGRYNEQFF. CDR3 in DNA: TGTGCCAGCAGCTTGACGGGACGGTACAATGAGCAGTTCTTC.

This clonotype was observed a few times. This chain uses TRBV28 with TRBJ2-7, with no clear D. V was clipped by 3 bases and J by 5 bases, with 8 bases between them. This CDR3 is built from 12 residues. CDR1 and CDR2 (germline): MDHEN, SYDVKM. As DNA, the CDR3 is TGTGCCAGCAGTTTGACCCACGACGAGCAGTACTTC. It encodes CASSLTHDEQYF.

This clonotype was counted only a few times. The rearrangement uses TRBV7-2 and TRBJ1-1; D is unclear. CDR1 is SGHTA and CDR2 is FQGNSA in the germline V gene. V was cut by 0 bases and J by 4 bases, with 9 bases left in between. The CDR3 runs to 14 residues. The CDR3 protein is CASSLAPVLTEAFF. In nucleotides, the CDR3 is TGTGCCAGCAGCTTAGCTCCAGTGCTCACTGAAGCTTTCTTT.

This clonotype has only a few counts. This sequence joins TRBV28 and TRBJ1-5; D remains ambiguous. The CDR3 extends over 13 amino acids. The germline gives CDR1 MDHEN, CDR2 SYDVKM. V was pared by 5 bases and J by 8 bases, with 13 bases between. The DNA of the CDR3 is TGTGCCAGCAGTGGGCCCGTTATCGAGCCCCAGCATTTT. Amino acids: CASSGPVIEPQHF.

This clonotype was seen at least ten times. CDR3 region: CASSLAGAHNYGYTF. DNA for the CDR3: TGTGCCAGCAGTTTAGCCGGGGCGCATAACTATGGCTACACCTTC. The chain is built from TRBV12-3 or TRBV12-4 and TRBJ1-2, with a possible D match to TRBD1 (5 bases). V lost 0 bases and J lost 1, with 9 bases in between. This CDR3 region has 15 residues.

The table lists this clonotype with many counts. This chain connects TRBV11-2 to TRBJ2-1; TRBD1 or TRBD2 may be the D gene (5 bases each). This CDR3 region has 15 residues. The germline V gene has CDR1 SGHAT and CDR2 FQNNGV. The V end was cut by 5 bases, the J end by 4 bases, with 15 bases between. The CDR3 coding sequence is TGTGCCAGCAGCCCAGGGTTGGAGGTTTACAATGAGCAGTTCTTC. Its translation: CASSPGLEVYNEQFF.

The chain combines TRBV20-1 with TRBJ2-3; 8 bases map to TRBD2. CDR1 is DFQATT and CDR2 is SNEGSKA in the germline V gene (reference sequence). This CDR3 comprises 16 residues. J was trimmed by 2 bases and V by 3 bases; bases with no gene match: 10. In nucleotides, the CDR3 is TGCAGTGCTAGTAGGCTGGCGGGAGGACCCACAGATACGCAGTATTTT. Encoded protein: CSASRLAGGPTDTQYF.

This clonotype was seen a handful of times. The rearrangement uses TRBV18 and TRBJ2-1; TRBD2 matches at 11 bases. The germline V gene has CDR1 KGHSH and CDR2 LQKENI. The CDR3 runs to 14 residues. V was pared by 3 bases and J by 7 bases, with 2 bases of the junction left unmatched. DNA of the CDR3: TGTGCCAGCTCACCGGGACTAGCGGATAATGAGCAGTTCTTC. Its translation: CASSPGLADNEQFF. Combining the CDR3 with reference TRBV18 and TRBJ2-1 gives the whole variable domain NAGVMQNPRHLVRRRGQEARLRCSPMKGHSHVYWYRQLPEEGLKFMVYLQKENIIDESGMPKERFSAEFPKEGPSILRIQQVVRGDSAAYFCASSPGLADNEQFFGPGTRLTVL.

The chain employs TRBV3-1 and TRBJ2-1, with D unclear. V was shortened by 0 bases and J by 7 bases, with 13 bases between the two germline ends. Germline V gene lookup returns CDR1 LGHDT and CDR2 YNNKEL (reference sequence). This CDR3 is built from 15 residues. CDR3 amino acids: CASSQDGRLKNEQFF. The CDR3 nucleotides read TGTGCCAGCAGCCAAGACGGGCGCCTAAAAAATGAGCAGTTCTTC.

This clonotype was recorded many times. V gene TRBV30 combines with J gene TRBJ1-1; 7 positions match TRBD1. The CDR3 contains 15 residues. Germline CDR1 reads GTSNPN; CDR2 reads SVGIG (reference sequence). With 4 bases clipped from V and 1 base from J, the junction kept 9 bases outside the gene matches. The CDR3 region is CAWTQPDRANTEAFF. The CDR3 DNA sequence: TGTGCCTGGACCCAACCAGACAGGGCGAACACTGAAGCTTTCTTT. The full variable domain, completed using reference TRBV30 and TRBJ1-1, is SQTIHQWPATLVQPVGSPLSLECTVEGTSNPNLYWYRQAAGRGLQLLFYSVGIGQISSEVPQNLSASRPQDRQFILSSKKLLLSDSGFYLCAWTQPDRANTEAFFGQGTRLTVV.